Listed here is a single T cell receptor beta chain. The CDR3 runs 12 residues. Looked up from germline, CDR1 is SNHLY and CDR2 is FYNNEI. The entry originates in a study of T cells after somatic rescue of genetic block. Sequencing was performed with immunoSEQ multiplex PCR; in TCRdb, only in-frame clones are kept and a portion is missing. The sample holds 55,000 to 70,000 clones, around 90% seen once. Material for sequencing was peripheral blood mononuclear cells (PBMCs). The sequence was collected from a man in his forties. The genes are TRBV2 and TRBJ2-2, with D perhaps matching TRBD1 (8 bases). The CDR3 protein is CATGGDTGELFF. CDR3 coding DNA: TGTGCAACAGGGGGGGACACCGGGGAGCTGTTTTTT. The variable domain in full, completed from reference TRBV2 and TRBJ2-2, reads EPEVTQTPSHQVTQMGQEVILRCVPISNHLYFYWYRQILGQKVEFLVSFYNNEISEKSEIFDDQFSVERPDGSNFTLKIRSTKLEDSAMYFCATGGDTGELFFGEGSRLTVL.